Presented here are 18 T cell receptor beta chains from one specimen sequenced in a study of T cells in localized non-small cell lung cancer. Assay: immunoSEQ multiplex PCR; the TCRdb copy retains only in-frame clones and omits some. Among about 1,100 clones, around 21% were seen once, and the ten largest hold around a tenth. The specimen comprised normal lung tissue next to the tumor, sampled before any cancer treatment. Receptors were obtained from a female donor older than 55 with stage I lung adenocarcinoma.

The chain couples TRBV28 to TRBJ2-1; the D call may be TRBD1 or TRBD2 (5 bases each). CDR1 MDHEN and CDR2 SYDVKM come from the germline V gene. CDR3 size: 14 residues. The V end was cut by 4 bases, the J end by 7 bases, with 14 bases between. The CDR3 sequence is CASSSGTPENEQFF. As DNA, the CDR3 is TGTGCCAGCAGTTCCGGGACCCCAGAAAATGAGCAGTTCTTC.

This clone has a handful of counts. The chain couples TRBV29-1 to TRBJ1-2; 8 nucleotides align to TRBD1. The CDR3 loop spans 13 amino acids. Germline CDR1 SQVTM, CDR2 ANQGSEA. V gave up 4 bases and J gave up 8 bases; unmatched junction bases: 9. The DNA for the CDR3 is TGCAGCGTTGCGGCCCAGGGGGCGGGGGGCTACACCTTC. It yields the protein CSVAAQGAGGYTF.

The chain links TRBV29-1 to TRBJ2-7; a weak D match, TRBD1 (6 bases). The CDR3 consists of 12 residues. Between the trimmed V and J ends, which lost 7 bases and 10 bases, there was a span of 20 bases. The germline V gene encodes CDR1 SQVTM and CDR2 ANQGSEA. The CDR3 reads CSARGQSSRQYF. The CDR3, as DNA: TGCAGCGCACGGGGACAATCCAGCCGACAGTACTTC.

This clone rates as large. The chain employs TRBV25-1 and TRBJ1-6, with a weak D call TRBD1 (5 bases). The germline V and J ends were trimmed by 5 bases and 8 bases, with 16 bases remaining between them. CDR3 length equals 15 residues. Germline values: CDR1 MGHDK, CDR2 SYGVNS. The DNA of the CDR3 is TGTGCCAGCAGTATTCAGGGAGGGATGGATTCACCCCTCCACTTT. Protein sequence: CASSIQGGMDSPLHF.

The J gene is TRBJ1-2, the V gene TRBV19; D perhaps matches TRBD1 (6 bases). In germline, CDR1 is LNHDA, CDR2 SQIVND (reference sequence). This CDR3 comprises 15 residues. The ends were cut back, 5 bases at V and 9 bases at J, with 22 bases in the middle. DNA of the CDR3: TGTGCCAGTAGTGTGGGCAGGGGCCTACCTTATCGCTACACCTTC. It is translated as CASSVGRGLPYRYTF.

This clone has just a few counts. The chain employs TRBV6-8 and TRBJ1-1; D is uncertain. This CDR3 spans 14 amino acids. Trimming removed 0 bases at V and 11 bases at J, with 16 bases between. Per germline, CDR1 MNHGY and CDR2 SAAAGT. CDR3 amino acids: CASSYSTGVLGAFF. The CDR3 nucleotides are TGTGCCAGCAGTTACTCTACGGGTGTCTTGGGGGCTTTCTTT.

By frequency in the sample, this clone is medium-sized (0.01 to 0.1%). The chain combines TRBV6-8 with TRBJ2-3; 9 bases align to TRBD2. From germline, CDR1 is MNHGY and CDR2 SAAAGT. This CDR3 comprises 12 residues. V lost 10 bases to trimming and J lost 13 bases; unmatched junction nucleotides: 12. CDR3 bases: TGTGCCATCAGCCAACCCGGGACTAGCAAGTATTTT. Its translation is CAISQPGTSKYF.

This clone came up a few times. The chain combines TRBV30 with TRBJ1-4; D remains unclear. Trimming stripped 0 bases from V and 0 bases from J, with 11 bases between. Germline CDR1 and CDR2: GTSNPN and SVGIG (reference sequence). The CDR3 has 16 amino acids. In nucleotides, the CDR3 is TGTGCCTGGAGTGTACTTTTCTCCTCAACTAATGAAAAACTGTTTTTT. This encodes CAWSVLFSSTNEKLFF.

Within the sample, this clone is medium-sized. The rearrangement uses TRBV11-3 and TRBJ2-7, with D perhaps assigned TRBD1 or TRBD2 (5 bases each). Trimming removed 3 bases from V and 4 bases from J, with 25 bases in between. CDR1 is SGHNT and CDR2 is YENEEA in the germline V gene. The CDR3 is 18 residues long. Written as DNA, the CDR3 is TGTGCCAGCAGCTTGGGCTGGGACCGCCGCAACCCCGTTTACGAGCAGTACTTC. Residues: CASSLGWDRRNPVYEQYF.

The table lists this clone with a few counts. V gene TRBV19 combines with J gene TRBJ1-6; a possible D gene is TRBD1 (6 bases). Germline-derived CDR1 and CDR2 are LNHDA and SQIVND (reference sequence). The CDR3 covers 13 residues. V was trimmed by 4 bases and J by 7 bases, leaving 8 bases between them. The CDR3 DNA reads TGTGCCAGTAGTACGGACAGAAATTCACCCCTCCACTTT. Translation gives CASSTDRNSPLHF. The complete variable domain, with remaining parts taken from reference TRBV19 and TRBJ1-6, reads DGGITQSPKYLFRKEGQNVTLSCEQNLNHDAMYWYRQDPGQGLRLIYYSQIVNDFQKGDIAEGYSVSREKKESFPLTVTSAQKNPTAFYLCASSTDRNSPLHFGNGTRLTVT.

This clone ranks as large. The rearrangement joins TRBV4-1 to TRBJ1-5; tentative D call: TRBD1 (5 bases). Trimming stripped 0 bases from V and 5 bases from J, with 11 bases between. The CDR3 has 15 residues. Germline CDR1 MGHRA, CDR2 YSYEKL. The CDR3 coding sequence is TGCGCCAGCAGCCAAGATAGGGGCGTAGATCAGCCCCAGCATTTT. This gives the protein CASSQDRGVDQPQHF.

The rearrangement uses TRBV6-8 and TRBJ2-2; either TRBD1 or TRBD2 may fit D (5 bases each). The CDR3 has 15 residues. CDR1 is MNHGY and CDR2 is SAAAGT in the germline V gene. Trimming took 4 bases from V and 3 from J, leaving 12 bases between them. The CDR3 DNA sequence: TGTGCCAGCAGTTTCCGGGACGGGCACACCGGGGAGCTGTTTTTT. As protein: CASSFRDGHTGELFF.

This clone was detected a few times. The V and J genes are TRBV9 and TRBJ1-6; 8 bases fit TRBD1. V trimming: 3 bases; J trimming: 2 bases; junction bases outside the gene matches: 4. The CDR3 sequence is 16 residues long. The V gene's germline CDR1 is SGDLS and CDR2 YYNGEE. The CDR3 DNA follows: TGTGCCAGCAGCGCAGGGGGCGGCCCCTATAATTCACCCCTCCACTTT. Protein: CASSAGGGPYNSPLHF.

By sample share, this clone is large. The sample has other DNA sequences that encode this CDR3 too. CDR3 sequence: CASSVTPGGRTEAFF. The CDR3 nucleotides are TGTGCCAGCAGCGTTACTCCAGGAGGAAGGACTGAAGCTTTCTTT. The chain employs TRBV9 and TRBJ1-1; D call uncertain. Trimming shortened V by 2 bases and J by 5 bases, and 16 bases separated the two germline ends. This CDR3 region has 15 residues. CDR1 is SGDLS, CDR2 YYNGEE, per germline.

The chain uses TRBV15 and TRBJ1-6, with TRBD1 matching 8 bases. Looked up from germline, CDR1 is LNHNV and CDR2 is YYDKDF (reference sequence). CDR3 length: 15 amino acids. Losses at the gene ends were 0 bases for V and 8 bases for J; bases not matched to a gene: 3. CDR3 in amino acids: CATSREGDRYSPLHF. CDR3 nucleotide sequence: TGTGCCACCAGCAGAGAGGGGGACAGGTATTCACCCCTCCACTTT.

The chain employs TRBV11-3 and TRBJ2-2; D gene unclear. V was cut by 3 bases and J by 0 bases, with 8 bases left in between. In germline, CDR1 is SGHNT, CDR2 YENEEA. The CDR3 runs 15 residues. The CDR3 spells CASSLSAANTGELFF. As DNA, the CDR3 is TGTGCCAGCAGCTTGTCGGCGGCGAACACCGGGGAGCTGTTTTTT.

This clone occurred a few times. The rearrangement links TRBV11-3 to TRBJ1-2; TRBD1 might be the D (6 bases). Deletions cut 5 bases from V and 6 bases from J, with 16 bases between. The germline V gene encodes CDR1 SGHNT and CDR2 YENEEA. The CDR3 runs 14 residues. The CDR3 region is CASSPQGYTHGYTF. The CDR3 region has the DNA TGTGCCAGCAGCCCACAGGGTTATACCCATGGCTACACCTTC.

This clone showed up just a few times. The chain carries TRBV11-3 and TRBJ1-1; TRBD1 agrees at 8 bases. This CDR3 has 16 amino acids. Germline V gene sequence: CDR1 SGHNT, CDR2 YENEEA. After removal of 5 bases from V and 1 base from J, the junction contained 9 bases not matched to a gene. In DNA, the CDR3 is TGTGCCAGCAGCGGACGGACAGGGTCGGGGAACACTGAAGCTTTCTTT. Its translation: CASSGRTGSGNTEAFF.